This TCR beta chain derives from a study of blood T cells in healthy people across ages. Study-wide points: Researchers judged that diversity estimates from one million T cells fell short of true values. Because sorting was not performed, PBMCs prevented conclusive naive versus antigen-experienced comparison. Relative to aged donors, long-lived donors carried more naive CD4+ cells and displayed higher diversity.

The V gene end was trimmed by 6 bases and the J gene end by 8 bases; junction bases not matched to a gene: 11. The germline CDR1 and CDR2 sequences are DFQATT and SNEGSKA (reference sequence). CDR3 size: 14 residues. The use of a sample-barcoded 5' primer and a J-beta primer mix characterized a second PCR of 7 to 11 cycles. TCRdb called the 5' RACE reads again in MiXCR, with one record for every CDR3 protein. This table holds about 1.5 million distinct CDR3 sequences, under 55% found once. A few counts support this clonotype. Its target is unknown. The sample providers were healthy Caucasian people from Russia, aged roughly 6 to 95.

The sequenced sample was blood. The chain links TRBV20-1 to TRBJ1-4; 8 bases line up with TRBD1. This receptor was identified in a woman younger than 30 in good health. This chain's CDR3 is CSARDQGAREKLFF. The CDR3 bases are TGCAGTGCCAGGGATCAGGGGGCGAGAGAAAAACTGTTTTTT.